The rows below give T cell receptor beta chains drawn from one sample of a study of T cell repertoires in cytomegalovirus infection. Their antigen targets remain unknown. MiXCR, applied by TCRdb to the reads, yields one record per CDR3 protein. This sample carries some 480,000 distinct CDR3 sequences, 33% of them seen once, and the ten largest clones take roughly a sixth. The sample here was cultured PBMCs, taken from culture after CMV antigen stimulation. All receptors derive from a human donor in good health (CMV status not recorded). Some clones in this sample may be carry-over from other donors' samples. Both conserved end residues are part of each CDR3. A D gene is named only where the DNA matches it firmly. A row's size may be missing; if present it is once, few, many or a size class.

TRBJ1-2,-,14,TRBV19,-,CASSTPQTGHGYTF,TGTGCCAGTAGTACCCCTCAGACAGGCCACGGCTACACCTTC
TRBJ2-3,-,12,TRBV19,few,CASSVQGTTQYF,TGTGCCAGTAGTGTCCAGGGGACTACGCAGTATTTT
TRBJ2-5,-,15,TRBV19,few,CASSKDSRYQETQYF,TGTGCCAGTAGTAAGGACAGCCGGTACCAAGAGACCCAGTACTTC
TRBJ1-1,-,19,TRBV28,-,CASSLQIRRLGDREGEAFF,TGTGCCAGCAGTTTACAAATTCGGAGGTTGGGGGATCGGGAGGGTGAAGCTTTCTTT
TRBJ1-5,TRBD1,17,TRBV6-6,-,CASSYPNQGGGTQPQHF,TGTGCCAGCAGTTACCCCAATCAGGGAGGGGGCACTCAGCCCCAGCATTTT
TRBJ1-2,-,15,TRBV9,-,CASSADRLDVDGYTF,TGTGCCAGCAGCGCCGACAGACTTGACGTGGATGGCTACACCTTC
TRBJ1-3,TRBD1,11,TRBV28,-,CASSGTGDLNF,TGTGCCAGCAGTGGGACAGGGGATCTGAATTTT
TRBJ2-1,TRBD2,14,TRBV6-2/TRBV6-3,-,CASAGLGNNNEQFF,TGTGCCAGCGCGGGACTAGGGAACAACAATGAGCAGTTCTTC
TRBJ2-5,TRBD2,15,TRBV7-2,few,CASSERAGGQETQYF,TGTGCCAGCAGCGAAAGGGCGGGAGGACAAGAGACCCAGTACTTC
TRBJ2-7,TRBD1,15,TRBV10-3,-,CAISESRTGFVEQYF,TGTGCCATCAGTGAGTCCCGGACAGGGTTCGTCGAGCAGTACTTC
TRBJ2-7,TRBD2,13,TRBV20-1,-,CSAREGSGGEQYF,TGCAGTGCTAGAGAAGGTAGCGGGGGCGAGCAGTACTTC
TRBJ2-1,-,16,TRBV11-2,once,CASSLVAAASYNEQFF,TGTGCCAGCAGCTTAGTGGCTGCGGCCTCCTACAATGAGCAGTTCTTC
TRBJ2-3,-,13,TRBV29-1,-,CSVRLTSTDTQYF,TGCAGCGTTCGCCTTACTAGCACAGATACGCAGTATTTT
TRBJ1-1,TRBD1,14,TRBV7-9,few,CASSSGQGAFEAFF,TGTGCCAGCAGCTCAGGACAGGGGGCGTTTGAAGCTTTCTTT
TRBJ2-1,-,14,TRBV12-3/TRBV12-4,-,CASSYPGTYNEQFF,TGTGCCAGCAGTTATCCCGGTACATACAATGAGCAGTTCTTC
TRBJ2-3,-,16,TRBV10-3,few,CAIRDLAAHDTDTQYF,TGTGCCATCAGGGATCTAGCAGCCCATGACACAGATACGCAGTATTTT
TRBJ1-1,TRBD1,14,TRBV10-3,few,CAIRETGQGTEAFF,TGTGCCATCAGGGAGACAGGGCAAGGCACTGAAGCTTTCTTT
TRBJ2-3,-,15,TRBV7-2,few,CASSLASLFTDTQYF,TGTGCCAGCAGCTTAGCAAGTCTGTTCACAGATACGCAGTATTTT
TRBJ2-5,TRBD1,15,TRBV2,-,CASRPQTGVKETQYF,TGTGCCAGCAGACCCCAGACAGGGGTGAAGGAGACCCAGTACTTC
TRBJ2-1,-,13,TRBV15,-,CATREPPGHEQFF,TGTGCCACCAGAGAACCCCCCGGACACGAGCAGTTCTTC
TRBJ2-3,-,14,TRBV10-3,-,CAIRDTQVADTQYF,TGTGCCATCAGGGACACCCAGGTCGCGGATACGCAGTATTTT
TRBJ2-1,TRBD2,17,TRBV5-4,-,CASSYRGLGLAGAQQFF,TGTGCCAGCAGCTACCGCGGACTGGGACTAGCGGGAGCTCAGCAGTTCTTC
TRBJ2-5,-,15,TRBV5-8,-,CASSAGRSGGETQYF,TGTGCCAGCAGCGCAGGACGATCGGGTGGAGAGACCCAGTACTTC
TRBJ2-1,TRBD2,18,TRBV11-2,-,CASSSRLAGGPSYNEQFF,TGTGCCAGCAGCTCACGACTAGCGGGAGGGCCCTCCTACAATGAGCAGTTCTTC
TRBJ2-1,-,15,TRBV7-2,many,CASSLWAQAGNEQFF,TGTGCCAGCAGCCTATGGGCTCAAGCGGGTAATGAGCAGTTCTTC
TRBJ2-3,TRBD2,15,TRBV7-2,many,CASSPPTSGRHTQYF,TGTGCCAGCAGCCCACCGACTAGCGGGAGACATACGCAGTATTTT
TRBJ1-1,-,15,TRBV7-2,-,CASSLLGGGSTEAFF,TGTGCCAGCAGCCTCCTGGGGGGAGGAAGCACTGAAGCTTTCTTT
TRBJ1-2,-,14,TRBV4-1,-,CASTSRTDFYGYTF,TGCGCCAGCACCTCCCGGACAGATTTTTATGGCTACACCTTC
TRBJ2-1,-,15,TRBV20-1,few,CSASEWGYSYNEQFF,TGCAGTGCTAGTGAGTGGGGATACTCCTACAATGAGCAGTTCTTC
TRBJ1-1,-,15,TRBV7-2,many,CASSLGQGKNTEAFF,TGTGCCAGCAGCCTGGGGCAGGGGAAGAACACTGAAGCTTTCTTT
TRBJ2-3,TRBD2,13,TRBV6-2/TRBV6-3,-,CASRSGITDTQYF,TGTGCCAGCAGGAGCGGGATAACAGATACGCAGTATTTT
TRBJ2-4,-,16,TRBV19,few,CASSVPRGLSKNIQYF,TGTGCCAGTAGTGTTCCCAGGGGTTTGTCCAAAAACATTCAGTACTTC
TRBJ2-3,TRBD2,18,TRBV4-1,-,CASSQASSGSLGPDTQYF,TGCGCCAGCAGCCAAGCGTCTAGCGGGTCCTTAGGGCCAGATACGCAGTATTTT
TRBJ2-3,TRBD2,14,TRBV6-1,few,CASSEGLAPDTQYF,TGTGCCAGCAGTGAGGGACTAGCCCCAGATACGCAGTATTTT
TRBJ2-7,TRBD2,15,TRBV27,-,CASSSRAGGLYEQYF,TGTGCCAGCAGTTCCCGGGCGGGAGGGCTTTACGAGCAGTACTTC
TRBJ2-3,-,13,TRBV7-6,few,CASLSASSDTQYF,TGTGCCAGCCTAAGTGCCTCCTCAGATACGCAGTATTTT
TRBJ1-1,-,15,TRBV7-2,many,CASSLAGTANTEAFF,TGTGCCAGCAGCTTAGCCGGGACGGCGAACACTGAAGCTTTCTTT
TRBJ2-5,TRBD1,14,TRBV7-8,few,CASKGGTGQETQYF,TGTGCCAGCAAAGGAGGGACAGGCCAAGAGACCCAGTACTTC
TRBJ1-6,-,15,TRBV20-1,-,CSARDPAGQRSPLHF,TGCAGTGCTAGAGATCCCGCGGGACAACGGTCACCCCTCCACTTT
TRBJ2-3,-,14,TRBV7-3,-,CASSLPPPDGKKYF,TGTGCCAGCAGCTTACCCCCCCCGGACGGAAAAAAGTATTTT
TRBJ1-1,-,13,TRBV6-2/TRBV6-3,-,CASSFRVDTEAFF,TGTGCCAGCAGTTTTCGGGTGGACACTGAAGCTTTCTTT
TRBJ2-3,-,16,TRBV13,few,CASSPFGGIGTDTQYF,TGTGCCAGCAGCCCCTTCGGCGGGATAGGAACAGATACGCAGTATTTT
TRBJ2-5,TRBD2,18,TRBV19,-,CASSRRLAGISYQETQYF,TGTGCCAGTAGTAGGAGACTAGCGGGAATATCGTACCAAGAGACCCAGTACTTC
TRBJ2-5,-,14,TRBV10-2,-,CASSQGRLQETQYF,TGCGCCAGCAGCCAGGGACGCCTCCAAGAGACCCAGTACTTC
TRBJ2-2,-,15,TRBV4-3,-,CASSPDRNPTGELFF,TGCGCCAGCAGCCCAGACAGGAACCCCACCGGGGAGCTGTTTTTT
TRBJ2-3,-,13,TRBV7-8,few,CASSTRGSNTQYF,TGTGCCAGCAGCACTCGGGGGTCTAACACGCAGTATTTT
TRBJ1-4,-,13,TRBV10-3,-,CAARDRLNEKLFF,TGTGCCGCCCGGGACCGCTTAAATGAAAAACTGTTTTTT
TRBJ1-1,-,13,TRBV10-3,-,CAIKVTPDTEAFF,TGTGCCATCAAAGTAACCCCGGACACTGAAGCTTTCTTT
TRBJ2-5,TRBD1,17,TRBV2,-,CASSEDMGDRGQETQYF,TGTGCCAGCAGTGAAGACATGGGGGACAGGGGCCAAGAGACCCAGTACTTC
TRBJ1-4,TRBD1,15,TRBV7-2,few,CASSLDSTGSEKLFF,TGTGCCAGCAGCTTAGATTCGACAGGGAGTGAAAAACTGTTTTTT
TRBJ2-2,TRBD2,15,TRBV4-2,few,CASSPGLGDTGELFF,TGTGCCAGCAGCCCGGGACTAGGGGACACCGGGGAGCTGTTTTTT
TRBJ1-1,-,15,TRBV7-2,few,CASSLVGWGPTEAFF,TGTGCCAGCAGCTTAGTGGGTTGGGGCCCCACTGAAGCTTTCTTT
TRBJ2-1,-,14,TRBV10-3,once,CAITRGPTLGEQFF,TGTGCCATCACGAGGGGCCCTACCCTGGGAGAGCAGTTCTTC
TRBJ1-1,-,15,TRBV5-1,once,CASSPDIGRNTEAFF,TGCGCCAGCAGCCCGGACATTGGGAGGAACACTGAAGCTTTCTTT
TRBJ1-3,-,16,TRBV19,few,CASSSGVTASGNTIYF,TGTGCCAGTAGCAGCGGGGTGACGGCCTCTGGAAACACCATATATTTT